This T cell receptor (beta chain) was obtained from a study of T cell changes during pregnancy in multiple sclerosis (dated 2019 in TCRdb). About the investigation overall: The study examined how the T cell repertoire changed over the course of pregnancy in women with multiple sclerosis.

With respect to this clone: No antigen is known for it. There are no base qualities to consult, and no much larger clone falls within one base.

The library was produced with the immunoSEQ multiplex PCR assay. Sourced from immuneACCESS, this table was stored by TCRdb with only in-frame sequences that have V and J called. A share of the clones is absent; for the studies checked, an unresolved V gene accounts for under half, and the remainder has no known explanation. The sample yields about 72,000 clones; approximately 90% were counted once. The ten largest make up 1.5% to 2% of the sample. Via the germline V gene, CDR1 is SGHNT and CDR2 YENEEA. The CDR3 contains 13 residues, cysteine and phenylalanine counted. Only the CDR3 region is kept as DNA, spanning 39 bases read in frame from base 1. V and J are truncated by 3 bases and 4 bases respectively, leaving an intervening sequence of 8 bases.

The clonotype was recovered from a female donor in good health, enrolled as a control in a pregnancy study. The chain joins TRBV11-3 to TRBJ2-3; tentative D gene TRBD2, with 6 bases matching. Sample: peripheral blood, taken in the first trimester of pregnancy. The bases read TGTGCCAGCAGCTTTGGAGGGGCAGATACGCAGTATTTT. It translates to CASSFGGADTQYF.